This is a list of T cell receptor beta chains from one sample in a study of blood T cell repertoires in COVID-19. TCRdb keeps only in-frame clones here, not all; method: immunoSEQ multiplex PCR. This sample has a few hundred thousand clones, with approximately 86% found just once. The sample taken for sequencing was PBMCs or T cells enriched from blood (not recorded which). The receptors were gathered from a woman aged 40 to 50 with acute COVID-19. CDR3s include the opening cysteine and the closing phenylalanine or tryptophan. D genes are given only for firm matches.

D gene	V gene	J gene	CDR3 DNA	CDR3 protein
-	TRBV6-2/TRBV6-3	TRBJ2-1	TGTGCCAGCAGTTACTCGGGGGCTAGCAGTAACAATGAGCAGTTCTTC	CASSYSGASSNNEQFF
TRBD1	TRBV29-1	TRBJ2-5	TGCAGCGTTGAAGATCGGGACAGCCAAGAGACCCAGTACTTC	CSVEDRDSQETQYF
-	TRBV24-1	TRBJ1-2	TGTGCCACCTCCCGAGGGGAGGCGGATGGCTACACCTTC	CATSRGEADGYTF
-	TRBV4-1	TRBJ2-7	TGCGCCAGCAGCCCCGAAGGTGCGGGGAGAGCCTACGAGCAGTACTTC	CASSPEGAGRAYEQYF
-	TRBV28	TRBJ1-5	TGTGCCAGCAGTTTCACACACAGGGTAGGTCTTCAGCCCCAGCATTTT	CASSFTHRVGLQPQHF
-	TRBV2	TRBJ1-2	TGTGCCAGCAGTGTCGGGGGGGGTACGGACTATGGCTACACCTTC	CASSVGGGTDYGYTF
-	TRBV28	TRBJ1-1	TGTGCCAGCAGTCGCGACCCCGGGAAAGCTGAAGCTTTCTTT	CASSRDPGKAEAFF
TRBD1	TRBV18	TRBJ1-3	TGTGCCAGCTCACCTAAAACCGGACAGGGCTCTGGAAACACCATATATTTT	CASSPKTGQGSGNTIYF
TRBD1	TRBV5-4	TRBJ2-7	TGTGCCAGCAGCTTCGGACAGGGGCCCTACGAGCAGTACTTC	CASSFGQGPYEQYF
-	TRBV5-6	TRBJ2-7	TGTGCCAGCAGTCGGAGGCGGCACTTC	CASSRRRHF
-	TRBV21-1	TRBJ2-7	TGTGCCCGCGTACCATCAGGCGTCTCAGCCTACGAGCAGTACTTC	CARVPSGVSAYEQYF
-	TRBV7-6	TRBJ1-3	TGTGCCAGCAGCTTAGCGTTGGAGCCTGTCTCTGGAAACACCATATATTTT	CASSLALEPVSGNTIYF
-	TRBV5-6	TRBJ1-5	TGTGCCAGCAGCTCACAGGGATTTTGGGGAAGCAATCAGCCCCAGCATTTT	CASSSQGFWGSNQPQHF
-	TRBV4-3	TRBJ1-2	TGCGCCAGCAGCCAAGAAAAGAGAACAGCCAACTATGGCTACACCTTC	CASSQEKRTANYGYTF
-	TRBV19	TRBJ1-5	TGTGCCAGTAGTATAGATCTGGGGACTACAGAGCCCCAGCATTTT	CASSIDLGTTEPQHF
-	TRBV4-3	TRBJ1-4	TGCGCCAGCAGCCAAGATATCGGGTTTATCGCAACTAATGAAAAACTGTTTTTT	CASSQDIGFIATNEKLFF
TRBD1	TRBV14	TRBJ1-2	TGTGCCAGCAGCCACAACAGGGGTTCTAACTATGGCTACACCTTC	CASSHNRGSNYGYTF